Below, 20 T cell receptor beta chains from the same sample are listed, as sequenced in a study of OX40 agonist ivuxolimab in advanced cancers. Profiled with immunoSEQ multiplex PCR; TCRdb holds only in-frame clones, not every one. The sample lists nearly 45,000 clones, about 90% occurring once. Sample: CD4+ or CD8+ T cells sorted from blood, taken in a trial of the OX40 agonist ivuxolimab. The receptors come from an adult with an advanced solid tumor such as melanoma, head and neck, liver or kidney cancer.

This rearrangement joins TRBV30 to TRBJ2-1, with TRBD2 as a possible D gene (5 bases). V shed 8 bases and J shed 4 bases, with 18 bases lying between them. CDR3 length equals 14 residues. Per germline, CDR1 GTSNPN and CDR2 SVGIG (reference sequence). The CDR3, as DNA: TGTGCCCGAATGGGAGAGAAAGCTTACAATGAGCAGTTCTTC. The encoded protein is CARMGEKAYNEQFF.

This clone has a single count. The chain combines TRBV2 with TRBJ2-5; D ambiguous. The J call is doubtful: the DNA matches TRBJ2-7 better. Germline loops: CDR1 SNHLY, CDR2 FYNNEI. The CDR3 length is 14 residues. The CDR3 sequence: CASSPRSLGSEQYF. The CDR3, as DNA: TGTGCCAGCAGCCCGAGGAGCCTGGGGTCCGAGCAGTACTTC.

The CDR3 region has the DNA TGTGCCAGCAGTTACGGAGAGGGCACTGAAGCTTTCTTT. It codes for CASSYGEGTEAFF. The chain links TRBV6-5 to TRBJ1-1; D not resolved. The CDR3 spans 13 residues. Germline assignment: CDR1 MNHEY and CDR2 SVGAGI. V lost 2 bases, J lost 4 bases, and 8 bases lay in between.

V gene TRBV7-8 combines with J gene TRBJ1-5, with TRBD1 matching 11 bases. The CDR3 spans 15 residues. J lost 7 bases, V lost 4 bases, and 6 bases had no gene match. CDR1 is SGHVS, CDR2 FQNEAQ, per germline. This CDR3 is CASSSPGTGGQPQHF. The CDR3 region has the DNA TGTGCCAGCAGCTCCCCCGGGACAGGGGGGCAGCCCCAGCATTTT.

The V call is TRBV29-1, the J call TRBJ1-2; tentatively, D is TRBD1 (6 bases). In germline, CDR1 is SQVTM, CDR2 ANQGSEA. V lost 7 bases, J lost 7 bases, and 22 bases lay in between. The CDR3 extends over 14 amino acids. The CDR3 region is CSAVTEGGAAGYTF. CDR3 DNA: TGCAGCGCAGTGACCGAGGGGGGCGCGGCTGGCTACACCTTC.

J is TRBJ2-7 and V is TRBV11-2; D is possibly TRBD1 (6 bases). Trimming took off 5 bases at V and 6 bases at J, with 11 bases between the two ends. The CDR3 contains 12 residues. Per germline, CDR1 SGHAT and CDR2 FQNNGV. The CDR3 nucleotides read TGTGCCAGCAGCCGGGAAGGGGGCGAGCAGTACTTC. Protein: CASSREGGEQYF.

This chain connects TRBV12-5 to TRBJ1-1; D remains unclear. Trimming took off 5 bases at V and 7 bases at J, with 11 bases between the two ends. The CDR3 is 12 residues long. Germline CDR1 and CDR2: LGHNT and FRNRAP. CDR3 residues: CASGLGSFEAFF. DNA of the CDR3: TGTGCTAGTGGTCTGGGGAGTTTTGAAGCTTTCTTT.

The chain joins TRBV4-1 to TRBJ1-1; maybe TRBD1 (6 bases). This CDR3 has 14 residues. Trimming removed 1 base from V and 2 bases from J, with 8 bases in between. The germline gives CDR1 MGHRA, CDR2 YSYEKL. The CDR3 nucleotides read TGCGCCAGCAGCCAAGGACAGGTCAACACTGAAGCTTTCTTT. It specifies CASSQGQVNTEAFF.

A few counts support this clone. V gene TRBV11-2 combines with J gene TRBJ1-3; D is possibly TRBD1 (5 bases). The germline V gene has CDR1 SGHAT and CDR2 FQNNGV. CDR3 length: 14 amino acids. Trimming pared 5 bases from V and 4 bases from J, leaving 12 bases between. CDR3 DNA: TGTGCCAGCAGCCCTTGGGACCCAGGAAACACCATATATTTT. Translated: CASSPWDPGNTIYF.

The V and J genes are TRBV6-1 and TRBJ2-1; 10 nucleotides match TRBD1. CDR1 MNHNS and CDR2 SASEGT come from the germline V gene. The CDR3 has 15 residues. J gave up 6 bases and V 0 bases, and 2 bases lay outside the gene matches. Written as DNA, the CDR3 is TGTGCCAGCAGTGAAGCAAGGACAGGGGGCAATGAGCAGTTCTTC. As protein: CASSEARTGGNEQFF.

This clone turned up a few times. The chain combines TRBV10-2 with TRBJ2-2; D is unresolved. V lost 2 bases, J lost 5 bases, and 0 bases lay in between. This CDR3 contains 11 residues. Germline lookup yields CDR1 WSHSY and CDR2 SAAADI. CDR3 loop: CASSETGELFF. The CDR3 bases are TGCGCCAGCAGTGAGACCGGGGAGCTGTTTTTT.

The rearrangement links TRBV11-2 to TRBJ2-7; tentative D call: TRBD1 (6 bases). The CDR3 runs 15 residues. The germline gives CDR1 SGHAT, CDR2 FQNNGV. Trimming removed 4 bases from V and 0 bases from J, with 13 bases in between. The DNA for the CDR3 is TGTGCCAGCAGCTCCCGGGACAAGAACTCCTACGAGCAGTACTTC. It specifies CASSSRDKNSYEQYF.

This rearrangement joins TRBV5-1 to TRBJ2-1; maybe TRBD2 (5 bases). There are 13 residues in the CDR3. Trimming stripped 0 bases from V and 7 bases from J, with 8 bases between. Germline CDR1 and CDR2: SGHRS and YFSETQ. The CDR3 protein is CASSLGEGNEQFF. As DNA, the CDR3 is TGCGCCAGCAGCTTGGGAGAGGGAAATGAGCAGTTCTTC.

V usage is TRBV6-1 and J usage is TRBJ1-3; the D is unclear. Germline CDR1 and CDR2: MNHNS and SASEGT. The CDR3 runs to 15 residues. With 8 bases removed from V and 0 bases from J, the gap between germline ends came to 14 bases. The CDR3, as DNA: TGTGCCAGCCACACCCCCCATTACTCTGGAAACACCATATATTTT. The encoded protein is CASHTPHYSGNTIYF.

The chain uses TRBV14 and TRBJ2-1, with TRBD2 matching over 9 bases. With 3 bases clipped from V and 9 bases from J, the junction kept 18 bases outside the gene matches. This CDR3 comprises 18 residues. Germline V gene lookup returns CDR1 SGHDN and CDR2 FVKESK. The CDR3 nucleotides read TGTGCCAGCAGCCAGGGGTCGTTGGGTCTAGCGGGATTTTTTGAGCAGTTCTTC. Translated: CASSQGSLGLAGFFEQFF.

The rearrangement joins TRBV5-6 to TRBJ1-5, with TRBD1 matching over 7 bases. The junction had 5 bases not matched to a gene; V was cut back by 5 bases and J by 6 bases. The germline V gene has CDR1 SGHDT and CDR2 YYEEEE. The CDR3 extends over 13 amino acids. CDR3 protein: CASSRQGGQPQHF. CDR3 sequence (DNA): TGTGCCAGCAGTCGACAGGGTGGTCAGCCCCAGCATTTT.

The J gene is TRBJ2-4, the V gene TRBV6-5; D perhaps matches TRBD1 (7 bases). The V gene lost 0 bases and the J gene lost 7 bases, with 13 bases spanning the gap. Germline values: CDR1 MNHEY, CDR2 SVGAGI. CDR3 length: 15 amino acids. CDR3 bases: TGTGCCAGCAGTTACTCACAGGGGACTTGGAACATTCAGTACTTC. This translates into CASSYSQGTWNIQYF.

This sequence joins TRBV27 and TRBJ1-1; D is ambiguous. Germline CDR1 MNHEY, CDR2 SMNVEV (reference sequence). Trimming removed 3 bases from V and 4 bases from J, with 6 bases in between. The CDR3 is 12 residues long. The CDR3: CASSFWGTEAFF. The CDR3 bases are TGTGCCAGCAGTTTTTGGGGCACTGAAGCTTTCTTT.

Within the sample, this clone is large (0.1 to 1%). The gene calls are TRBV27 and TRBJ2-1, with unresolved D. The CDR3 runs to 14 residues. Germline loops: CDR1 MNHEY, CDR2 SMNVEV (reference sequence). Trimming removed 4 bases from V and 0 bases from J, with 7 bases in between. CDR3: CASSYNPSYNEQFF. The CDR3 region has the DNA TGTGCCAGCAGTTACAACCCCTCCTACAATGAGCAGTTCTTC.

The gene calls are TRBV9 and TRBJ2-1; 7 nucleotides align to TRBD2. Trimming at V came to 5 bases and at J to 2 bases, leaving 13 bases not matched to a gene. Per germline, CDR1 SGDLS and CDR2 YYNGEE. The CDR3 covers 17 residues. The CDR3 protein is CASSSDPSSGTYNEQFF. CDR3 in DNA: TGTGCCAGCAGTTCTGACCCTTCTAGCGGAACCTACAATGAGCAGTTCTTC.